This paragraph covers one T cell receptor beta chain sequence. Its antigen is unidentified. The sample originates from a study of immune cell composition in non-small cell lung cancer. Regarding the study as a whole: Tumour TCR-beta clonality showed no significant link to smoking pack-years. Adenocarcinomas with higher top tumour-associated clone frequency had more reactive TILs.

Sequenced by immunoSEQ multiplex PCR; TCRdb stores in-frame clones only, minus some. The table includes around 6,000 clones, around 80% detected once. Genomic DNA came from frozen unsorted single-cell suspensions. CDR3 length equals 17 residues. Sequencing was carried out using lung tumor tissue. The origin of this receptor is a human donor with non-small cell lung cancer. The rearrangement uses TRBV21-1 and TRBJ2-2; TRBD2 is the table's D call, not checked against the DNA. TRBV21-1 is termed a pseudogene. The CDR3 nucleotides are TGTGCCAGCAGCAAAGGCGGGGGGATGATGAACACCGGGGAGCTGTTTTTT. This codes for CASSKGGGMMNTGELFF.